Below, one T cell receptor (beta chain) is given with its context. Germline V gene data show CDR1 as MNHEY and CDR2 as SMNVEV (reference sequence). V lost 3 bases and J lost 6, with 12 bases in between. This CDR3 comprises 13 residues. This sample is part of a study of cytomegalovirus exposure and HLA in healthy donors. The PCR ran on 60 Vbeta and 13 Jbeta primers. Method: immunoSEQ multiplex PCR; TCRdb's copy keeps in-frame clones and lacks some. The sample holds 150,000 to 200,000 clones, less than 80% seen once. The sequence derives from a woman aged 30 to 39 in good health and CMV-seropositive. What was sequenced was PBMCs. V and J are TRBV27 and TRBJ2-7; possible D gene TRBD1, 5 bases. Written as DNA, the CDR3 is TGTGCCAGCAGTTTCAAGGGGTCGGGCGAGCAGTACTTC. This sequence encodes CASSFKGSGEQYF.